The rows below give T cell receptor beta chains drawn from one sample of a study of Ad26.COV2.S vaccination and SARS-CoV-2 variants. TCRdb's copy holds only in-frame clones and misses some; the assay was immunoSEQ multiplex PCR. Altogether around 400,000 clones are present, about nine tenths being singletons, with the ten largest covering under 2%. The sample here was peripheral blood, taken in a trial of Ad26.COV2.S vaccine versus placebo. These receptors originate from a person between 18 and 60 years old who received the Ad26.COV2.S COVID-19 vaccine or a placebo. Each CDR3 is given with its conserved first and last residue. A D gene is named only where the DNA matches it firmly.

TRBV5-6,TRBJ1-1,.,CASSLVRGEGTEAFF
TRBV7-2,TRBJ2-7,TRBD1,CASSLTATGDAYEQYF
TRBV7-9,TRBJ1-3,.,CASSPQPRSGNTIYF
TRBV28,TRBJ2-5,.,CASSAGGGRAETQYF
TRBV28,TRBJ1-2,TRBD1,CASNIKAGGGYGYTF
TRBV18,TRBJ1-5,.,CASSQKGNQPQHF
TRBV29-1,TRBJ2-5,TRBD2,CSVVFTGLAVQETQYF
TRBV2,TRBJ2-1,.,CASSDLGTWAYNEQFF
TRBV30,TRBJ2-7,.,CAWSGGTNPVSSYEQYF
TRBV27,TRBJ2-6,.,CASKVQGRPLPGANVLTF
TRBV15,TRBJ2-3,TRBD1,CATRQGFLSTDTQYF
TRBV12-3/TRBV12-4,TRBJ1-5,.,CASSVGGGQPQHF
TRBV28,TRBJ2-7,.,CASSSPLLGVSSYEQYF
TRBV28,TRBJ1-6,TRBD1,CASSLPQGYNSPLHF
TRBV7-2,TRBJ1-2,.,CASSLAGGQGGYTF
TRBV25-1,TRBJ1-3,.,CASSSPGSNSGNTIYF
TRBV19,TRBJ2-3,.,CASSPLPPDTQYF
TRBV5-1,TRBJ1-2,TRBD1,CASSLLQGARYGYTF
TRBV5-1,TRBJ1-1,.,CASSPGTPDTEAFF
TRBV27,TRBJ2-7,.,CASSYLGRQGAYYEQYF
TRBV27,TRBJ2-7,.,CASSLSPSGYEQYF
TRBV5-4,TRBJ1-1,TRBD1,CASSNRDSPNTEAFF
TRBV15,TRBJ2-7,.,CATSGAGYEQYF
TRBV19,TRBJ2-3,TRBD1,CASRPGQAFGDTQYF
TRBV12-3/TRBV12-4,TRBJ2-7,TRBD1,CASRDRSSYEQYF
TRBV15,TRBJ1-2,.,CATSLQESGYTF
TRBV14,TRBJ2-7,.,CASSQDEGDYEQYF
TRBV4-1,TRBJ1-5,TRBD1,CASSLTRGGGSNQPQHF
TRBV19,TRBJ2-1,TRBD1,CASSKGDRDRGNEQFF
TRBV10-2,TRBJ2-2,.,CASSEPDRRWNTGELFF
TRBV19,TRBJ2-1,TRBD2,CASSLPGLASHEQFF
TRBV11-3,TRBJ2-2,.,CASSPPGKGGTGELFF
TRBV21-1,TRBJ1-1,.,CASSRDPTGVNTEAFF
TRBV3-1/TRBV3-2,TRBJ2-7,TRBD1,CASSQDSGGNEQYF
TRBV6-5,TRBJ2-3,TRBD1,CASSYFQTGDTQYF
TRBV6-6,TRBJ1-5,TRBD1,CASSYGTDSQPQHF
TRBV30,TRBJ2-3,TRBD2,CAWSYEREGSDTQYF
TRBV5-6,TRBJ1-2,.,CASSAWLRVRYGYTF
TRBV27,TRBJ1-5,.,CASSFRTGGHQPQHF
TRBV6-2/TRBV6-3,TRBJ2-3,.,CASSPITDTQYF
TRBV5-6,TRBJ2-3,.,CASSLPLGSTNTQYF
TRBV7-9,TRBJ2-5,TRBD2,CASSFSGLAGGETQYF
TRBV18,TRBJ1-2,.,CASSPPTVNYGYTF
TRBV29-1,TRBJ2-5,.,CSAGGLYQETQYF
TRBV9,TRBJ1-6,.,CASSSQNSPLHF
TRBV4-1,TRBJ2-3,TRBD2,CASSLTSGRAGGTDTQYF
TRBV7-9,TRBJ2-2,.,CASSPGRGKPNTGELFF
TRBV6-1,TRBJ2-7,.,CASSERWETEQYF
TRBV7-3,TRBJ1-5,.,CASSLGGDQPQHF
TRBV12-3/TRBV12-4,TRBJ2-5,.,CASRAGAQETQYF
TRBV19,TRBJ1-5,.,CASRGRDSNQPQHF